The 21 T cell receptor beta chains below come from one sample, sequenced in a study of blood T cell repertoires in COVID-19. Profiled with immunoSEQ multiplex PCR; TCRdb holds only in-frame clones, not every one. The sample has some 150,000 clones; roughly 79% are singletons. The sequencing input was peripheral blood. These receptors were taken from a woman aged 55-75 years with active or convalescent COVID-19.

A note on this clone: An end of the junction does not agree with germline; a read error may underlie this. The rearrangement uses TRBV7-7 and TRBJ2-1, with 8 bases matching TRBD2. Germline CDR1 SSHAT, CDR2 FNYEAQ (reference sequence). This CDR3 is built from 15 residues. The CDR3 here is CASSPTSGPYNEQFF. CDR3 DNA: TGTGCTAGCAGCCCCACTAGCGGCCCCTACAATGAGCAGTTCTTC.

This sequence joins TRBV10-3 and TRBJ1-1, with D perhaps TRBD1 (5 bases). The germline V and J ends were trimmed by 2 bases and 1 base, with 8 bases remaining between them. Germline CDR1 and CDR2: ENHRY and SYGVKD. This CDR3 has 14 residues. Written as DNA, the CDR3 is TGTGCCATCAGTGAGGTACAGGCGAACACTGAAGCTTTCTTT. This translates into CAISEVQANTEAFF.

The chain links TRBV7-2 to TRBJ2-5, with 16 bases lining up with TRBD2. CDR3 size: 16 residues. Trimming cost V 5 bases and J 5 bases; bases outside gene matches: 5. Germline CDR1 and CDR2: SGHTA and FQGNSA. The CDR3 coding sequence is TGTGCCAGCAGCCCGGGACTAGCGGGAGGGATTGAGACCCAGTACTTC. This codes for CASSPGLAGGIETQYF.

The CDR3 is CASTGFGQGLHNEQFF. DNA of the CDR3: TGTGCCAGCACCGGGTTCGGCCAGGGGCTTCACAATGAGCAGTTCTTC. This chain joins TRBV27 and TRBJ2-1; a weak D match, TRBD1 (6 bases). With 7 bases removed from V and 5 bases from J, the gap between germline ends came to 21 bases. This CDR3 comprises 16 residues. Germline assignment: CDR1 MNHEY and CDR2 SMNVEV (reference sequence).

The V gene is TRBV15, the J gene TRBJ2-3; possible D gene TRBD1, 5 bases. The germline gives CDR1 LNHNV, CDR2 YYDKDF (reference sequence). The CDR3 loop spans 15 amino acids. V was shortened by 0 bases and J by 2 bases, with 9 bases between the two germline ends. The CDR3 nucleotides read TGTGCCACCAGCAGAGAGGGGCTGACCACAGATACGCAGTATTTT. This codes for CATSREGLTTDTQYF.

This chain links TRBV11-2 with TRBJ1-6, with D unresolved. Germline CDR1 and CDR2: SGHAT and FQNNGV. CDR3 size: 17 residues. Trimming removed 0 bases from V and 0 bases from J, with 9 bases in between. CDR3 nucleotide sequence: TGTGCCAGCAGCTTAGATTGGCGGGCCTCCTATAATTCACCCCTCCACTTT. Its protein is CASSLDWRASYNSPLHF.

The chain recombines TRBV28 with TRBJ1-5; the D gene is possibly TRBD1 (5 bases). The CDR3 sequence is 14 residues long. Germline lookup yields CDR1 MDHEN and CDR2 SYDVKM. V lost 3 bases to trimming and J lost 4 bases, with 10 bases between them. CDR3: CASSFPEGNQPQHF. CDR3 DNA: TGTGCCAGCAGTTTTCCGGAGGGGAATCAGCCCCAGCATTTT.

V is TRBV14 and J is TRBJ2-6; D remains ambiguous. The CDR3 has 15 residues. Germline CDR1 is SGHDN and CDR2 is FVKESK. V was clipped by 3 bases and J by 2 bases, with 8 bases between them. CDR3 sequence (DNA): TGTGCCAGCAGCCAGGCCACCCCTGGGGCCAACGTCCTGACTTTC. This translates into CASSQATPGANVLTF. Full variable domain (outside the CDR3, taken from reference TRBV14 and TRBJ2-6): EAGVTQFPSHSVIEKGQTVTLRCDPISGHDNLYWYRRVMGKEIKFLLHFVKESKQDESGMPNNRFLAERTGGTYSTLKVQPAELEDSGVYFCASSQATPGANVLTFGAGSRLTVL.

This chain connects TRBV27 to TRBJ2-1, with TRBD2 identical over 15 bases. Germline CDR1 is MNHEY and CDR2 is SMNVEV (reference sequence). The length of the CDR3 is 16 residues. V was pared by 4 bases and J by 7 bases, with 5 bases of the junction left unmatched. This CDR3 reads CASSWTSGRALNEQFF. The CDR3 region has the DNA TGTGCCAGCAGTTGGACTAGCGGGAGGGCGTTAAATGAGCAGTTCTTC.

V and J are TRBV28 and TRBJ2-1; TRBD1 agrees at 8 bases. With V trimmed by 6 bases and J by 5 bases, 12 bases remained unmatched. CDR1 MDHEN and CDR2 SYDVKM come from the germline V gene. This CDR3 comprises 16 residues. Here the CDR3 reads CASRNPDRDTNNEQFF. CDR3 nucleotides: TGTGCCAGCAGGAATCCGGACAGGGACACCAACAATGAGCAGTTCTTC.

The gene calls are TRBV6-2 or TRBV6-3 and TRBJ2-1; 10 bases are shared with TRBD2. The CDR3 covers 13 residues. The V segment lost 5 bases and the J segment 11 bases; nucleotides outside the gene matches: 6. Germline V lookup: CDR1 MNHEY, CDR2 SVGEGT. Here the CDR3 DNA reads TGTGCCAGCAGTGGGGATACTAGCGGGAAGCAGTTCTTC. It encodes CASSGDTSGKQFF.

This chain links TRBV11-2 with TRBJ2-2, with TRBD2 matching 7 bases. This CDR3 spans 16 amino acids. Trimming cost V 4 bases and J 2 bases; bases outside gene matches: 7. Germline loops: CDR1 SGHAT, CDR2 FQNNGV. The CDR3 DNA follows: TGTGCCAGCAGCTCCACTAGCGCGATAAACACCGGGGAGCTGTTTTTT. As protein: CASSSTSAINTGELFF.

This chain links TRBV7-9 with TRBJ2-5; no firm D call. Trimming took off 1 base at V and 2 bases at J, with 8 bases between the two ends. From germline, CDR1 is SEHNR and CDR2 FQNEAQ (reference sequence). This CDR3 comprises 14 residues. CDR3 sequence reads: CASSLVSGQETQYF. CDR3 DNA sequence: TGTGCCAGCAGCTTAGTATCCGGGCAAGAGACCCAGTACTTC.

This rearrangement joins TRBV4-1 to TRBJ2-3, with 9 bases aligning to TRBD2. The CDR3 is 17 amino acids. J gave up 5 bases and V 1 base, and 10 bases lay outside the gene matches. Germline V gene lookup returns CDR1 MGHRA and CDR2 YSYEKL. CDR3 nucleotides: TGCGCCAGCAGCCAAGCAATAGCGGGGGCCATGGGAGATACGCAGTATTTT. This encodes CASSQAIAGAMGDTQYF.

This clone was counted a single time. The chain uses TRBV29-1 and TRBJ2-3; 9 bases match TRBD2. V was pared by 8 bases and J by 7 bases, with 7 bases of the junction left unmatched. CDR1 is SQVTM and CDR2 is ANQGSEA in the germline V gene. The CDR3 is 12 amino acids. This chain's CDR3 is CSFAGGQNTQYF. The CDR3 coding sequence is TGCAGCTTCGCGGGGGGGCAAAATACGCAGTATTTT.

The CDR3 loop is CASSVEPTVTEAFF. CDR3 DNA sequence: TGTGCCAGCAGCGTCGAGCCGACAGTAACTGAAGCTTTCTTT. This sequence joins TRBV9 and TRBJ1-1; TRBD1 might be the D (5 bases). Trimming shortened V by 2 bases and J by 5 bases, and 13 bases separated the two germline ends. Germline CDR1 is SGDLS and CDR2 is YYNGEE. The CDR3 spans 14 residues.

This clone was seen ten or more times. The rearrangement uses TRBV27 and TRBJ1-5, with D possibly TRBD1 on 5 matching bases. The CDR3 is made up of 14 amino acids. Germline lookup yields CDR1 MNHEY and CDR2 SMNVEV (reference sequence). V shed 5 bases and J shed 5 bases, with 13 bases lying between them. The CDR3 nucleotides read TGTGCCAGCAGTGTCGACAGCCCCCATCAGCCCCAGCATTTT. Its translation is CASSVDSPHQPQHF.

Only a few counts were recorded for this clone. The CDR3 reads CASSLVPGATEAFF. The CDR3 DNA is TGTGCCAGCAGCTTAGTTCCGGGAGCCACTGAAGCTTTCTTT. The J gene is TRBJ1-1, the V gene TRBV7-2; D unclear. This CDR3 is 14 amino acids long. Germline V lookup: CDR1 SGHTA, CDR2 FQGNSA. Trimming stripped 1 base from V and 4 bases from J, with 10 bases between.

V and J are TRBV6-1 and TRBJ1-6; D call uncertain. Germline V lookup: CDR1 MNHNS, CDR2 SASEGT. The CDR3 loop spans 11 amino acids. V dropped 10 bases and J dropped 7 bases, with 8 bases sitting between them. The CDR3 spells CATRENSPLHF. DNA of the CDR3: TGTGCCACTAGGGAGAATTCACCCCTCCACTTT.

The chain employs TRBV10-3 and TRBJ2-1, with D possibly matching TRBD2 (6 bases). V gave up 7 bases and J gave up 10 bases, with 11 bases separating them. The length of the CDR3 is 11 residues. Germline V CDR1 and CDR2: ENHRY, SYGVKD. The CDR3 region has the DNA TGTGCCATCAATAGCGGTGAGGAGCAGTTCTTC. It translates to CAINSGEEQFF.

The rearrangement uses TRBV29-1 and TRBJ2-5; 8 bases agree with TRBD1. Germline trimming cut 3 bases from V and 2 bases from J; bases unmatched to any gene: 2. The CDR3 has 13 residues. Germline V CDR1 and CDR2: SQVTM, ANQGSEA. CDR3: CSVDRTGQETQYF. The CDR3 coding sequence is TGCAGCGTTGACAGGACAGGGCAAGAGACCCAGTACTTC.